This T cell receptor (beta chain) was sequenced for a study of blood T cell repertoires in COVID-19. Looking at the study overall: Acute-phase and convalescent COVID-19 samples originated in the United States, Italy and Spain. Sources were T cells, B-cell-depleted T cells, or PBMCs; the material itself was cDNA or gDNA.

Authors' methods: By means of reference gene primer amplification, nucleated cell counts were estimated. Sequencing was performed with immunoSEQ multiplex PCR; in TCRdb, only in-frame clones are kept and a portion is missing. V and J calls plus clone size are reproduced from that table; the DNA served to infer D and trimming. The sample contains roughly 180,000 clones, more than 80% of which appear only once. The ends were cut back, 6 bases at V and 8 bases at J, with 5 bases in the middle. CDR3 size: 11 residues. Germline CDR1 is WNHNN and CDR2 is SYGVQD (reference sequence). The TCR comes from a woman aged 60-75 years with acute or convalescent COVID-19. The material sequenced was peripheral blood. The chain has TRBV10-1 and TRBJ1-6; no firm D call. CDR3 DNA: TGCGCCAGCAGAGACTATTCACCCCTCCACTTT. This codes for CASRDYSPLHF.